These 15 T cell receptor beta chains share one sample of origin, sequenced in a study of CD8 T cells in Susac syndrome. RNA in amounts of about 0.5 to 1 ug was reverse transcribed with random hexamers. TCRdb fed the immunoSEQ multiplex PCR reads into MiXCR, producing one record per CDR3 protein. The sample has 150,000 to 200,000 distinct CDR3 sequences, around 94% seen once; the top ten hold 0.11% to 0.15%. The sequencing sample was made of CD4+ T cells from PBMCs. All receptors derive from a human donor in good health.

This CDR3 reads CAWRGQLATEAFF. As DNA, the CDR3 is TGTGCCTGGAGGGGACAGCTTGCCACTGAAGCTTTCTTT. The chain is built from TRBV30 and TRBJ1-1, with TRBD1 matching over 7 bases. The junction had 5 bases not matched to a gene; V was cut back by 3 bases and J by 4 bases. The CDR3 totals 13 residues. Germline CDR1 and CDR2: GTSNPN and SVGIG (reference sequence).

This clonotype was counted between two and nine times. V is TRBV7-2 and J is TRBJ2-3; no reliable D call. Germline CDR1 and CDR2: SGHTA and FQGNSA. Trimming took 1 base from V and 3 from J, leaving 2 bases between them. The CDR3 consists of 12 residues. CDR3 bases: TGTGCCAGCAGCTTAGAAACAGATACGCAGTATTTT. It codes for CASSLETDTQYF.

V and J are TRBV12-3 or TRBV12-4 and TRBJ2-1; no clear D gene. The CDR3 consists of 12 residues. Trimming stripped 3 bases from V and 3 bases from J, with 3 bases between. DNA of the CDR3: TGTGCCAGCAGTTTGGACTACAATGAGCAGTTCTTC. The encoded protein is CASSLDYNEQFF.

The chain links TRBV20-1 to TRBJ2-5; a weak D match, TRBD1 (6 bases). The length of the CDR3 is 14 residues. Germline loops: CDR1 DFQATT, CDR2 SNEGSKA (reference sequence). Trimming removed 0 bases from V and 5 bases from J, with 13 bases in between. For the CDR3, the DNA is TGCAGTGCTAGAGAGGGACAATCTAGGGAGACCCAGTACTTC. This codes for CSAREGQSRETQYF.

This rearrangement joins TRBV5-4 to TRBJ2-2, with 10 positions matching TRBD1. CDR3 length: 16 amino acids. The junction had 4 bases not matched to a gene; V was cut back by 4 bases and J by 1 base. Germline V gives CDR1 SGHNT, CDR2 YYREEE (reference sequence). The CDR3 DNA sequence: TGTGCCAGCAGCAAAGGGACAGGGGTGAACACCGGGGAGCTGTTTTTT. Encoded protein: CASSKGTGVNTGELFF. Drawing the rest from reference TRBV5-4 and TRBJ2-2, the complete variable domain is ETGVTQSPTHLIKTRGQQVTLRCSSQSGHNTVSWYQQALGQGPQFIFQYYREEENGRGNFPPRFSGLQFPNYSSELNVNALELDDSALYLCASSKGTGVNTGELFFGEGSRLTVL.

The CDR3 sequence is CASSYSLGAVGNQPQHF. Here the CDR3 DNA reads TGTGCCAGCAGTTACTCTTTAGGAGCCGTTGGCAATCAGCCCCAGCATTTT. The chain employs TRBV6-2 or TRBV6-3 and TRBJ1-5; D is uncertain. V was pared by 0 bases and J by 2 bases, with 14 bases between. CDR3 length: 17 residues. Germline loops: CDR1 MNHEY, CDR2 SVGEGT.

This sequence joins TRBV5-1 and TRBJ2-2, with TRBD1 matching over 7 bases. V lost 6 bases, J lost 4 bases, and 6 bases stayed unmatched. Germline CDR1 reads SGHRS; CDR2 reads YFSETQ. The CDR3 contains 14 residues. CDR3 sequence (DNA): TGCGCCAGCAAAGATCCAGGGGGCACCGGGGAGCTGTTTTTT. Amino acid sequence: CASKDPGGTGELFF.

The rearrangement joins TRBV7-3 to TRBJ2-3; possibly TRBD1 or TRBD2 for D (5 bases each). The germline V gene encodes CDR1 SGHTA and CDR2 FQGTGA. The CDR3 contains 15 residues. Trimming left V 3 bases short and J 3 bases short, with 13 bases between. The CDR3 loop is CASSLTGTRTDTQYF. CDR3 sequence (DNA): TGTGCCAGCAGCTTGACCGGGACCAGAACAGATACGCAGTATTTT.

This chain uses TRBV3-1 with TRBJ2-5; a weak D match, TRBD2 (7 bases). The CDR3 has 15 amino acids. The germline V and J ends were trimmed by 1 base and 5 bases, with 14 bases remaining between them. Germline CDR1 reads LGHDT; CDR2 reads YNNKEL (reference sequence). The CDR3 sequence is CASSQVPRGGETQYF. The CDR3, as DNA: TGTGCCAGCAGCCAAGTACCCAGGGGAGGGGAGACCCAGTACTTC.

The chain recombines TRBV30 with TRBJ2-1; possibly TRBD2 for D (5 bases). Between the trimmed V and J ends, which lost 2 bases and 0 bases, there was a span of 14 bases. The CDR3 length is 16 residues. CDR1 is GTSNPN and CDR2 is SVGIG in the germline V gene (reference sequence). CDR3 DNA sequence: TGTGCCTGGAGTTTCGGACTGTCGAGCTCCTACAATGAGCAGTTCTTC. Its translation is CAWSFGLSSSYNEQFF.

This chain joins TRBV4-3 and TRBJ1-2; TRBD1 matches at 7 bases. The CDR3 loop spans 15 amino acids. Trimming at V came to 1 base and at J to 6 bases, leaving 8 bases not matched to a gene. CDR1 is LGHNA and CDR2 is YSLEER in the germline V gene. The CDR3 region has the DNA TGCGCCAGCAGCCAAGCTTCAACAGGGGAAGATGGCTACACCTTC. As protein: CASSQASTGEDGYTF.

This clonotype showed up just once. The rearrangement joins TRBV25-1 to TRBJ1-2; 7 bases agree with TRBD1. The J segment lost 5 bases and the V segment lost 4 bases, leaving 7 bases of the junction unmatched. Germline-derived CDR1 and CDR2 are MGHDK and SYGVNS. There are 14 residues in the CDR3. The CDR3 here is CASSGPGQVYGYTF. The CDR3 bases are TGTGCCAGCAGTGGGCCAGGACAGGTATATGGCTACACCTTC.

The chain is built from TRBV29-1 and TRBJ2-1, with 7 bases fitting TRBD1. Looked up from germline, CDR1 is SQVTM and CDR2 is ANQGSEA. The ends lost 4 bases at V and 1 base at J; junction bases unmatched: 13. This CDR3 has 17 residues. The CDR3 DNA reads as TGCAGCGTTGCAAAGGGGGCTTACTCTTCTTCCTACAATGAGCAGTTCTTC. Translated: CSVAKGAYSSSYNEQFF.

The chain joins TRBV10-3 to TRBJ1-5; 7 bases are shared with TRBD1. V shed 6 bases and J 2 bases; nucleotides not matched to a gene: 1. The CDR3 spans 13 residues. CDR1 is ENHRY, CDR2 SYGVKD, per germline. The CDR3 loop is CAIRGTGNQPQHF. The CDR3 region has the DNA TGTGCCATCAGGGGGACAGGCAATCAGCCCCAGCATTTT.

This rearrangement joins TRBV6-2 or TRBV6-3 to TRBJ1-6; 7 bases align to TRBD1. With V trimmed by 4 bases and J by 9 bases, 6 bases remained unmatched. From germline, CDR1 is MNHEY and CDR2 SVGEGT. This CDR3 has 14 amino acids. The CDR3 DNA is TGTGCCAGCAGTTGGCCAGGGGGTGGTTCACCCCTCCACTTT. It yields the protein CASSWPGGGSPLHF.